These T cell receptor beta chains were read from a single sample in a study of shared clonotypes between healthy human individuals. The data were produced by immunoSEQ multiplex PCR, yet TCRdb's version contains in-frame clones alone and is incomplete. This sample carries 1.5 million to 2.5 million clones, approximately 94% of them seen once, and the ten largest clones take approximately 1.2%. Sample: naive CD8+ T cells sorted from blood. The receptors stem from a young man in good health. Both conserved end residues are part of each CDR3. D genes are given only for firm matches. Expanded clones are given a class, and other clones once, few, many or no size at all.

>.|.|TRBJ1-2|14|TRBV6-6
TGTGCCAGCAGTTACGGGGAAGGGGCCTATGGCTACACCTTC
CASSYGEGAYGYTF
>.|TRBD2|TRBJ2-3|15|TRBV5-6
TGTGCCAGCAGCTGGGGACTAGCGGGGGATCATACGCAGTATTTT
CASSWGLAGDHTQYF
>.|.|TRBJ2-1|11|TRBV6-6
TGTGCCAGCACCGGCGGCGATGAGCAGTTCTTC
CASTGGDEQFF
>once|.|TRBJ2-3|12|TRBV7-2
TGTGCCAGCAGCCTCTACCAAGATACGCAGTATTTT
CASSLYQDTQYF
>once|TRBD1|TRBJ2-1|16|TRBV5-1
TGCGCCAGCAGCTCTGAACGACAGGGAAGGGGCAATGAGCAGTTCTTC
CASSSERQGRGNEQFF
>.|.|TRBJ2-1|15|TRBV7-9
TGTGCCAGCAGACCCGGGACTTCAACGTACAATGAGCAGTTCTTC
CASRPGTSTYNEQFF
>.|.|TRBJ2-7|14|TRBV29-1
TGCAGCGTTGATTCGTCGGCCTATGGGAACGAGCAGTACTTC
CSVDSSAYGNEQYF
>.|TRBD1|TRBJ1-3|16|TRBV2
TGTGCCAGCAGTGAACTCGCAGGGGGAGTTGGAAACACCATATATTTT
CASSELAGGVGNTIYF
>.|.|TRBJ2-4|11|TRBV7-9
TGTGCCAGCAGCTTTGATGACATTCAGTACTTC
CASSFDDIQYF
>.|TRBD1|TRBJ2-7|16|TRBV9
TGTGCCAGCAGTCCTGAGGGGGGGACAGGGTTCAACGAGCAGTACTTC
CASSPEGGTGFNEQYF
>.|TRBD1|TRBJ2-3|14|TRBV7-3
TGTGCCAGCAGCTGGACAGGCGGACCAGATACGCAGTATTTT
CASSWTGGPDTQYF
>.|TRBD1|TRBJ1-1|13|TRBV6-5
TGTGCCAGCATCGGGACAGGGTACACTGAAGCTTTCTTT
CASIGTGYTEAFF
>.|.|TRBJ2-3|17|TRBV28
TGTGCCAGCAGTTCTCCTTCCAGGGTTTTTGGCACAGATACGCAGTATTTT
CASSSPSRVFGTDTQYF
>.|.|TRBJ2-2|15|TRBV6-5
TGTGCCAGCAGTTATCGGGGGGCAAACACCGGGGAGCTGTTTTTT
CASSYRGANTGELFF
>.|.|TRBJ2-7|13|TRBV5-6
TGTGCCAGCAGCTTGGGGACAGTCTACGAGCAGTACTTC
CASSLGTVYEQYF
>.|.|TRBJ2-7|16|TRBV7-9
TGTGCCAGCAGCCTGGGACTTATCACTAGCTCCTACGAGCAGTACTTC
CASSLGLITSSYEQYF
>.|.|TRBJ1-5|14|TRBV5-1
TGCGCCAGCCATAGGGAGTATAGCAATCAGCCCCAGCATTTT
CASHREYSNQPQHF
>.|.|TRBJ2-3|14|TRBV30
TGTGCCTGGAGTGTTGGGGCTGGCACAGATACGCAGTATTTT
CAWSVGAGTDTQYF
>.|TRBD2|TRBJ2-3|14|TRBV4-1
TGCGCCAGCGACACTCTAGCGGGGGCAGATACGCAGTATTTT
CASDTLAGADTQYF
>.|.|TRBJ2-4|16|TRBV10-3
TGTGCCATCGCCCCGGGAGAACAATTAGCCAAAAACATTCAGTACTTC
CAIAPGEQLAKNIQYF
>.|.|TRBJ2-6|18|TRBV4-3
TGCGCCAGCAGCCAAGACGTCGCCTCGGAAGCTGGGGCCAACGTCCTGACTTTC
CASSQDVASEAGANVLTF
>.|.|TRBJ2-7|13|TRBV7-6
TGTGCCAGCAGCTTCGACTGGAACTACGAGCAGTACTTC
CASSFDWNYEQYF
>once|.|TRBJ1-5|14|TRBV27
TGTGCCAGCAGTTTGGGCAGCGGCAATCAGCCCCAGCATTTT
CASSLGSGNQPQHF
>.|TRBD1|TRBJ1-2|16|TRBV27
TGTGCCAGCAGTTCCGCAGGGACAGGGGGTTACTATGGCTACACCTTC
CASSSAGTGGYYGYTF
>.|TRBD1|TRBJ1-4|14|TRBV5-8
TGTGCCAGCAGCTTTGGGACAGTTAATGAAAAACTGTTTTTT
CASSFGTVNEKLFF
>.|.|TRBJ2-1|17|TRBV13
TGTGCCAGCAGCTTAGTTCGGGATAGCGGAATCCGCAATGAGCAGTTCTTC
CASSLVRDSGIRNEQFF
>.|.|TRBJ2-7|13|TRBV7-7
TGTGCTAGCAGCTTAGCATCAGACTACGAGCAGTACTTC
CASSLASDYEQYF
>.|.|TRBJ2-7|14|TRBV19
TGTGCCAGTTCGATTCGGGCTGGGGCCTACGAGCAGTACTTC
CASSIRAGAYEQYF
>.|.|TRBJ1-1|14|TRBV27
TGTGCCAGCAGCTACAGGGCTTCTGAGACTGAAGCTTTCTTT
CASSYRASETEAFF
>.|TRBD1|TRBJ2-3|15|TRBV13
TGTGCCAGCAGTCTGGACAGGGGGACATCAGATACGCAGTATTTT
CASSLDRGTSDTQYF
>.|TRBD1|TRBJ1-6|15|TRBV27
TGTGCCAGCTCTTTGGATGGGACAGGCTACTCATCCCTCCACTTT
CASSLDGTGYSSLHF
>.|.|TRBJ2-1|12|TRBV25-1
TGTGCCAGCAGTGAATCAGGTAATGAGCAGTTCTTC
CASSESGNEQFF
>.|.|TRBJ2-7|16|TRBV27
TGTGCCAGCAGCCCTTCTTACGGTGAAAGCTCCTACGAGCAGTACTTC
CASSPSYGESSYEQYF
>.|.|TRBJ2-2|12|TRBV6-6
TGTGCCAGCAGTTACTTGGCGGGGGAGCTGTTTTTT
CASSYLAGELFF
>.|TRBD1|TRBJ2-3|16|TRBV27
TGTGCCAGCAGCCCCTCTCAGGGGGTTTACACAGATACGCAGTATTTT
CASSPSQGVYTDTQYF
>.|TRBD2|TRBJ2-7|14|TRBV5-4
TGTGCCAGCAGCACTCGGACTAGTAGTGCCGAGCAGTACTTC
CASSTRTSSAEQYF
>once|.|TRBJ1-4|16|TRBV5-6
TGTGCCAGCAGCCCATGGGGGGGGCAGGTTTCAGAAAAACTGTTTTTT
CASSPWGGQVSEKLFF
>.|.|TRBJ2-1|15|TRBV7-6
TGTGCCAGCAGCTTATTTGCAGGAGAGGACAATGAGCAGTTCTTC
CASSLFAGEDNEQFF
>.|TRBD1|TRBJ2-5|15|TRBV5-4
TGTGCCAGCAGCTCCCCGTGGGACAGCCAAGAGACCCAGTACTTC
CASSSPWDSQETQYF
>.|TRBD2|TRBJ2-3|15|TRBV6-1
TGTGCCAGCAGTGCTTGGACTAGCGGCACAGATACGCAGTATTTT
CASSAWTSGTDTQYF
>.|.|TRBJ2-6|15|TRBV11-2
TGTGCCAGCAGCTTAGCTCCCTCTGGGGCCAACGTCCTGACTTTC
CASSLAPSGANVLTF
>.|TRBD1|TRBJ2-7|14|TRBV10-3
TGTGCCATCAGTTGGACAGGAGGCTCCTACGAGCAGTACTTC
CAISWTGGSYEQYF
>.|TRBD1|TRBJ2-7|14|TRBV28
TGTGCCAGCACCCCCGGACAGGGGTACTACGAGCAGTACTTC
CASTPGQGYYEQYF
>.|.|TRBJ2-5|12|TRBV30
TGTGCCTGGAGTGTCTTTGGGGAGACCCAGTACTTC
CAWSVFGETQYF
>.|TRBD2|TRBJ2-7|15|TRBV5-4
TGTGCCAGCAGCTTGGATCCTAGCGGGAGTTACGAGCAGTACTTC
CASSLDPSGSYEQYF
>once|.|TRBJ1-2|15|TRBV7-9
TGTGCCAGCAGCTTAGAGATAGGGGCCTTCTATGGCTACACCTTC
CASSLEIGAFYGYTF